These 23 T cell receptor beta chains share one sample of origin, sequenced in a study of human T cells and chemical hapten exposure. Time point in this sample: patch test 2, 6 weeks after DPC sensitization. Treatment noted: therapeutic diphenylcyclopropenone sensitization with weekly scalp DPC. Via MiXCR, TCRdb re-called the RACE reads, giving one row per CDR3 protein. The data contain more than 90,000 distinct CDR3 sequences, 11% of them singletons. This specimen consisted of whole blood, obtained in connection with sensitization to the hapten diphenylcyclopropenone (DPC). These TCRs come from a woman aged 40 to 50 with alopecia areata. Some clones in this sample may be carry-over from other donors' samples.

This sequence joins TRBV20-1 and TRBJ1-2; 11 bases agree with TRBD1. Losses at the gene ends were 1 base for V and 4 bases for J; bases not matched to a gene: 5. Germline assignment: CDR1 DFQATT and CDR2 SNEGSKA (reference sequence). This CDR3 has 15 amino acids. CDR3 region: CSARARDRGTYGYTF. For the CDR3, the DNA is TGCAGTGCTAGAGCCCGGGACAGGGGGACCTATGGCTACACCTTC.

This clonotype appeared many times. The CDR3 here is CASSPAGAPDTQYF. Written as DNA, the CDR3 is TGTGCCAGCAGCCCAGCGGGAGCCCCAGATACGCAGTATTTT. The chain links TRBV28 to TRBJ2-3; 8 bases are shared with TRBD2. Per the germline V gene, CDR1 is MDHEN and CDR2 is SYDVKM. Losses at the gene ends were 6 bases for V and 4 bases for J; bases not matched to a gene: 6. The CDR3 contains 14 residues.

The chain couples TRBV10-1 to TRBJ2-4, with a possible D match to TRBD2 (6 bases). The CDR3 runs 14 residues. In germline, CDR1 is WNHNN, CDR2 SYGVQD (reference sequence). The V end was cut by 11 bases, the J end by 3 bases, with 17 bases between. The chain's CDR3 is CACGPTGVKNIQYF. The CDR3 coding sequence is TGCGCCTGCGGACCGACGGGAGTCAAAAACATTCAGTACTTC.

The chain uses TRBV28 and TRBJ2-7; D is tentatively TRBD1 or TRBD2 (6 bases each). V gave up 8 bases and J gave up 0 bases, with 11 bases separating them. Germline V gene lookup returns CDR1 MDHEN and CDR2 SYDVKM. CDR3 length equals 13 residues. The CDR3 sequence is CASRRGSSYEQYF. CDR3 coding DNA: TGTGCCAGCCGGAGGGGGAGCTCCTACGAGCAGTACTTC.

This clonotype was seen more than once but under ten times. CDR3 coding DNA: TGTGCCAGCAGCTCGGGTCCTAGGGATGAGCAGTTCTTC. It translates to CASSSGPRDEQFF. The chain couples TRBV7-6 to TRBJ2-1, with unresolved D. CDR3 length equals 13 residues. Germline V gene lookup returns CDR1 SGHVS and CDR2 FNYEAQ. V lost 4 bases, J lost 8 bases, and 12 bases lay in between.

The chain recombines TRBV5-4 with TRBJ1-4; a weak D match, TRBD1 (6 bases). Germline V gene data show CDR1 as SGHNT and CDR2 as YYREEE (reference sequence). The V end was cut by 4 bases, the J end by 3 bases, with 13 bases between. This CDR3 is 15 amino acids long. This chain's CDR3 is CASSVSRGSNEKLFF. As DNA, the CDR3 is TGTGCCAGCAGCGTGTCCAGGGGTTCTAATGAAAAACTGTTTTTT.

In this sample, this clonotype turned up many times. CDR3 loop: CAWRFRGNTEAFF. The CDR3 DNA sequence: TGTGCCTGGAGGTTCAGGGGGAACACTGAAGCTTTCTTT. V gene TRBV30 combines with J gene TRBJ1-1; TRBD1 is a possible D gene (6 bases). Between the trimmed V and J ends, which lost 3 bases and 1 base, there was a span of 9 bases. The CDR3 loop spans 13 amino acids. The germline gives CDR1 GTSNPN, CDR2 SVGIG (reference sequence).

This clonotype turned up a few times. The chain is built from TRBV11-2 and TRBJ1-5, with D possibly TRBD1 on 5 matching bases. This CDR3 has 13 amino acids. V gave up 5 bases and J gave up 7 bases, with 12 bases separating them. CDR1 is SGHAT, CDR2 FQNNGV, per germline. The CDR3 coding sequence is TGTGCCAGCAGCCCGGGACTGGGCCAGCCCCAGCATTTT. It specifies CASSPGLGQPQHF.

The V and J genes are TRBV12-3 or TRBV12-4 and TRBJ1-2; TRBD1 aligns across 7 bases. The length of the CDR3 is 13 residues. The J segment lost 4 bases and the V segment lost 8 bases, leaving 7 bases of the junction unmatched. This CDR3 is CASGGGASYGYTF. The CDR3 DNA follows: TGTGCCAGCGGAGGGGGCGCGAGCTATGGCTACACCTTC.

This clonotype turned up a few times. The V call is TRBV11-2, the J call TRBJ2-2; weak D call: TRBD2 (6 bases). The CDR3 is 16 residues long. Trimming removed 4 bases from V and 7 bases from J, with 19 bases in between. Germline V lookup: CDR1 SGHAT, CDR2 FQNNGV. The CDR3 sequence: CASSSRPERGSGELFF. The CDR3, as DNA: TGTGCCAGCAGCTCACGACCGGAACGGGGGAGCGGGGAGCTGTTTTTT.

This chain uses TRBV6-1 with TRBJ2-1; D is perhaps TRBD1 or TRBD2 (5 bases each). The CDR3 length is 14 residues. The V end was cut by 8 bases, the J end by 9 bases, with 20 bases between. The germline gives CDR1 MNHNS, CDR2 SASEGT. The CDR3 nucleotides are TGTGCCAGCCCGGGACCCTCCGAGGGTAGTGAGCAGTTCTTC. This encodes CASPGPSEGSEQFF.

The chain employs TRBV20-1 and TRBJ2-1, with 10 bases lining up with TRBD2. Germline V gene data show CDR1 as DFQATT and CDR2 as SNEGSKA (reference sequence). Germline trimming cut 3 bases from V and 7 bases from J; bases unmatched to any gene: 12. The CDR3 has 16 residues. CDR3 sequence reads: CSASGPTSGKPNEQFF. For the CDR3, the DNA is TGCAGTGCTAGCGGCCCAACTAGCGGGAAGCCTAATGAGCAGTTCTTC.

Ten or more counts support this clonotype. The J gene is TRBJ2-3, the V gene TRBV6-1, with D possibly TRBD2 on 5 matching bases. Germline V gene sequence: CDR1 MNHNS, CDR2 SASEGT. The length of the CDR3 is 14 residues. V lost 4 bases, J lost 3 bases, and 11 bases lay in between. CDR3: CASSVERATDTQYF. The CDR3 nucleotides read TGTGCCAGCAGTGTAGAGAGGGCGACAGATACGCAGTATTTT.

The V and J genes are TRBV7-8 and TRBJ1-1; D uncertain. The germline V gene has CDR1 SGHVS and CDR2 FQNEAQ. CDR3 length: 14 residues. V lost 1 base and J 4 bases, leaving 10 bases between the germline ends. The CDR3 loop reads CASSLGSEITEAFF. The DNA of the CDR3 is TGTGCCAGCAGCTTAGGGTCCGAGATCACTGAAGCTTTCTTT.

This chain links TRBV4-1 with TRBJ2-1; D unresolved. The V end was cut by 3 bases, the J end by 1 base, with 7 bases between. This CDR3 has 14 residues. Germline CDR1 and CDR2: MGHRA and YSYEKL. CDR3 DNA: TGCGCCAGCAGCCAGGAGCGTTCCTACAATGAGCAGTTCTTC. This sequence encodes CASSQERSYNEQFF.

Ten or more counts support this clonotype. The genes are TRBV11-2 and TRBJ2-1, with 10 bases lining up with TRBD2. CDR1 SGHAT and CDR2 FQNNGV come from the germline V gene. The V gene end was trimmed by 2 bases and the J gene end by 5 bases; junction bases not matched to a gene: 9. The length of the CDR3 is 17 residues. The CDR3 nucleotides are TGTGCCAGCAGCTTATCCAGCGGGAGGGCCAAGGACAATGAGCAGTTCTTC. It translates to CASSLSSGRAKDNEQFF.

J is TRBJ2-3 and V is TRBV27; 10 bases map to TRBD2. CDR3 size: 15 residues. V dropped 7 bases and J dropped 3; count of bases not matched to a gene: 7. Germline V gives CDR1 MNHEY, CDR2 SMNVEV (reference sequence). CDR3 coding DNA: TGTGCCAGCACACAGCGGGGGGGAAATACAGATACGCAGTATTTT. It specifies CASTQRGGNTDTQYF.

This clonotype appeared many times. This chain links TRBV20-1 with TRBJ1-5, with 7 nucleotides matching TRBD1. The V gene's germline CDR1 is DFQATT and CDR2 SNEGSKA (reference sequence). CDR3 length: 14 amino acids. V lost 1 base to trimming and J lost 5 bases; unmatched junction nucleotides: 5. Here the CDR3 DNA reads TGCAGTGCTAGAGCGTTAACAGGGGATCAGCCCCAGCATTTT. This codes for CSARALTGDQPQHF.

Ten or more counts support this clonotype. V usage is TRBV20-1 and J usage is TRBJ2-3, with TRBD2 matching over 8 bases. The CDR3 is 15 residues long. Germline V gives CDR1 DFQATT, CDR2 SNEGSKA (reference sequence). The V segment lost 2 bases and the J segment 2 bases; nucleotides outside the gene matches: 6. The CDR3 coding sequence is TGCAGTGCTAGATTAGCGGGGAGAACCACAGATACGCAGTATTTT. Translation: CSARLAGRTTDTQYF.

This clonotype was seen a few times. V and J are TRBV20-1 and TRBJ2-7; the match to TRBD2 covers 9 bases. CDR3 size: 14 residues. The germline V gene has CDR1 DFQATT and CDR2 SNEGSKA (reference sequence). With 4 bases clipped from V and 0 bases from J, the junction kept 4 bases outside the gene matches. Here the CDR3 DNA reads TGCAGTGCTACCGCGGGAGGGATCTCCTACGAGCAGTACTTC. Encoded protein: CSATAGGISYEQYF.

This clonotype showed up many times. In DNA, the CDR3 is TGTGCCAGCAGTGGACTTACAGGGACGGGAGGAAACACCATATATTTT. It specifies CASSGLTGTGGNTIYF. The rearrangement joins TRBV6-1 to TRBJ1-3, with TRBD1 as a possible D gene (6 bases). The CDR3 spans 16 residues. The V gene's germline CDR1 is MNHNS and CDR2 SASEGT. The V and J ends lost 4 bases and 4 bases respectively, with 17 bases between them.

This rearrangement joins TRBV6-5 to TRBJ2-3; 12 bases agree with TRBD2. Trimming took 7 bases from V and 5 from J; bases not matched to a gene: 13. Germline V gene lookup returns CDR1 MNHEY and CDR2 SVGAGI. This CDR3 region has 17 residues. The CDR3 region is CASTGTSGPGRRDTQYF. CDR3 nucleotide sequence: TGTGCCAGCACCGGGACTAGCGGGCCCGGCCGGAGAGATACGCAGTATTTT.

This chain joins TRBV20-1 and TRBJ1-1, with no clear D. V was cut by 6 bases and J by 1 base, with 15 bases left in between. The CDR3 runs to 14 residues. Looked up from germline, CDR1 is DFQATT and CDR2 is SNEGSKA (reference sequence). The CDR3 reads CSAAGSPGNTEAFF. CDR3 DNA sequence: TGCAGTGCCGCCGGGTCCCCTGGGAACACTGAAGCTTTCTTT.